This T cell receptor (beta chain) was recorded in a study of blood T cell repertoires in COVID-19. Profiling relied on immunoSEQ multiplex PCR, and the TCRdb table lists in-frame clones only, not all of them. The table records about 90,000 clones, approximately 90% of them present only once. The CDR3 is 18 amino acids. The V gene's germline CDR1 is SQVTM and CDR2 ANQGSEA. Trimming cost V 1 base and J 5 bases, with 26 bases left between them. The sequence was collected from a man aged 45-65 years with acute or convalescent COVID-19. The specimen was peripheral blood. This rearrangement joins TRBV29-1 to TRBJ1-2; TRBD1 might be the D (5 bases). The CDR3, as DNA: TGCAGCGTTGAAGTGTTCCGGCGATCCGACAGAACATCATATGGCTACACCTTC. Its translation: CSVEVFRRSDRTSYGYTF.